Sequencing of this TCR beta chain was carried out in a study of CD8 T cells in ankylosing spondylitis. This clonotype was counted a few times. As the method for making TCR beta libraries, quantitative 5'-RACE with molecular barcodes was used. TCRdb re-called the 5' RACE reads through MiXCR, storing one row per CDR3 protein. The data hold 300,000 to 350,000 distinct CDR3 sequences, with over 12% observed a single time. V lost 0 bases, J lost 3 bases, and 7 bases lay in between. The CDR3 has 14 amino acids. Germline lookup yields CDR1 SGHDT and CDR2 YYEEEE. The origin of this receptor is a male donor with ankylosing spondylitis or in good health (not recorded which). This chain links TRBV5-6 with TRBJ2-1; D tentatively reads TRBD1 or TRBD2 (5 bases each). Sequenced: blood, either unsorted or a sorted T cell fraction (not recorded which). The CDR3 loop reads CASSLVGRYNEQFF. Written as DNA, the CDR3 is TGTGCCAGCAGCTTGGTGGGACGCTACAATGAGCAGTTCTTC.